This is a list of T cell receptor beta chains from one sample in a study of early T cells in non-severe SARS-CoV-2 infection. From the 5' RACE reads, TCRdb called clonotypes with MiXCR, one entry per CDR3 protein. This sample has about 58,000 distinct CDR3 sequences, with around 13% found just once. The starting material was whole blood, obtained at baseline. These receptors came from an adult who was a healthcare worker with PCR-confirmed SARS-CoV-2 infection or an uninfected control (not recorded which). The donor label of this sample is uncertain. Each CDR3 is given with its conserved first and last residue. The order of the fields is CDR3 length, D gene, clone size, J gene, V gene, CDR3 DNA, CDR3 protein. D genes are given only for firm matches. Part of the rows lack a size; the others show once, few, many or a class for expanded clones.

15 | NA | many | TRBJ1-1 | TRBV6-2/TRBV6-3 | TGTGCCAGCAGTTACCCGAGTACACAGAACACTGAAGCTTTCTTT | CASSYPSTQNTEAFF
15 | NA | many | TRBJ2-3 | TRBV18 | TGTGCCAGCTCACCTCCCAGTTCTAGCACAGATACGCAGTATTTT | CASSPPSSSTDTQYF
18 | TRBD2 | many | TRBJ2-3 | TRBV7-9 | TGTGCCAGCAGCTCCCCGGGACTAGCGGGAACTAGCACAGATACGCAGTATTTT | CASSSPGLAGTSTDTQYF
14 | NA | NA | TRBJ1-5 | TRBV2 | TGTGCCAGCAGTGGACAGGTAGGCAATCAGCCCCAGCATTTT | CASSGQVGNQPQHF
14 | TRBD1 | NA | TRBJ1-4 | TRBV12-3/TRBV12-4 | TGTGCCAGCAGCTTGACAGGGAGTCGGGAAAAACTGTTTTTT | CASSLTGSREKLFF
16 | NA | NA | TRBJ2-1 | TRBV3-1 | TGTGCCAGCAGCCAACGGGGGGCTTCATTCAGTCTAGAGCAGTTCTTC | CASSQRGASFSLEQFF
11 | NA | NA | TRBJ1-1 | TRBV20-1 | TGCAGTGCCCCAAAGACAGTTGAAGCTTTCTTT | CSAPKTVEAFF
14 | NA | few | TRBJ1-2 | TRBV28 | TGTGCCAGCAGCGGTCCCCTGTTGGACTATGGCTACACCTTC | CASSGPLLDYGYTF
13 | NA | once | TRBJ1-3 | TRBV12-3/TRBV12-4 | TGTGCCAGCAGTCAGGATTCTGGAAACACCATATATTTT | CASSQDSGNTIYF
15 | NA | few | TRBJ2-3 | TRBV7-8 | TGTGCCAGCCACCGTAGGGGGGCACGCACAGATACGCAGTATTTT | CASHRRGARTDTQYF
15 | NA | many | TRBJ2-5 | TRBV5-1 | TGCGCCAGCAGCTTAGGGGGGAGTCTTGTGGAGACCCAGTACTTC | CASSLGGSLVETQYF
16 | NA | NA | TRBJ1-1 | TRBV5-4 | TGTGCCAGCAGCTTAAGGGGGAAACCTTTGAACACTGAAGCTTTCTTT | CASSLRGKPLNTEAFF
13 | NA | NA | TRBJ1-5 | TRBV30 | TGTGCCTGGAGTGTAGACGGCAATCAGCCCCAGCATTTT | CAWSVDGNQPQHF
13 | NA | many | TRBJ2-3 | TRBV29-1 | TGCAGCGTTGGCTTCAGCGCACAAGATACGCAGTATTTT | CSVGFSAQDTQYF
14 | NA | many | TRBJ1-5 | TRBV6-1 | TGTGCCAGCAGTGAAGTTGGTAGCAATCAGCCCCAGCATTTT | CASSEVGSNQPQHF